Listed below are T cell receptor beta chains from one sample, sequenced in a study of a mutant IDH1 vaccine in newly diagnosed glioma. Using immunoSEQ multiplex PCR, the repertoire was profiled, and TCRdb retains in-frame clones only, with some absent. Among about 36,000 clones, 80% were seen once, and the ten largest hold approximately 16%. Antigens for these TCRs are unknown. This specimen consisted of peripheral blood mononuclear cells (PBMCs), obtained from a glioma patient whose treatment included an IDH1 peptide vaccine. These receptors all come from a woman in her 30s with glioma. Some clones in this sample may be carry-over from other donors' samples. The CDR3 runs from the conserved cysteine through the conserved F or W. Each record gives: J gene, clone size, V gene, CDR3 protein. Only part of the rows carry a size: once, few, many, or a class if the clone is expanded.

TRBJ1-1 | . | TRBV25-1 | CASSGRTGGRNTEAFF
TRBJ2-1 | . | TRBV6-6 | CASSFPRGSYNEQFF
TRBJ2-7 | . | TRBV19 | CASQVGLGASYEQYF
TRBJ2-5 | . | TRBV9 | CASSVGGTGPRAQYF
TRBJ1-5 | . | TRBV28 | CASSLRQGLSQPQHF
TRBJ1-3 | . | TRBV15 | CATSRDIGTAPGNTIYF
TRBJ2-2 | . | TRBV4-1 | CASSRRQGGTGELFF
TRBJ1-1 | . | TRBV10-1 | CASSGPGGEAFF
TRBJ2-1 | . | TRBV15 | CATSPRNRVQNNEQFF
TRBJ1-1 | few | TRBV27 | CASSFAGNTEAFF
TRBJ1-4 | . | TRBV27 | CASRRRGTANEKLFF
TRBJ2-1 | . | TRBV27 | CASSYGTSGVEQFF
TRBJ1-2 | . | TRBV6-1 | CASLRTGGVYGYTF
TRBJ2-2 | . | TRBV29-1 | CSGNTGTGKSGELFF
TRBJ2-5 | . | TRBV4-2 | CASSQGVNPLQETQYF
TRBJ2-3 | once | TRBV5-1 | CASSLASTTSGRAANTQYF
TRBJ2-1 | . | TRBV5-1 | CASSSPQGSDFSGEQFF
TRBJ2-7 | . | TRBV27 | CASSFTQNSYEQYF
TRBJ1-2 | . | TRBV6-6 | CASSEGRYGYTF
TRBJ1-1 | few | TRBV19 | CASRKILETEAFF
TRBJ2-7 | . | TRBV6-1 | CASSETGSYEQYF
TRBJ2-1 | . | TRBV30 | CAWSEGLEAEQFF
TRBJ2-1 | . | TRBV11-1 | CASSLLRDLSPNEQFF
TRBJ1-1 | . | TRBV14 | CASSSGTRDTEAFF
TRBJ1-5 | few | TRBV7-9 | CASSLDASNQPQHF
TRBJ2-1 | once | TRBV7-3 | CASSLIGGEQFF
TRBJ2-1 | . | TRBV7-9 | CASNGLGGYSYNEQFF
TRBJ2-2 | . | TRBV6-5 | CASSFLAGSTGELFF
TRBJ2-3 | . | TRBV9 | CASSRTLAGGPGDTQYF
TRBJ1-1 | . | TRBV28 | CASRPIGAEAFF
TRBJ1-5 | . | TRBV27 | CASSLLGSNQPQHF
TRBJ2-6 | . | TRBV7-9 | CASSLGGVSGANVLTF
TRBJ1-6 | . | TRBV5-4 | CASSYKTGNVGSPLHF
TRBJ1-4 | . | TRBV29-1 | CSVDAGILGEKLFF
TRBJ2-1 | . | TRBV10-3 | CAIRTSGRLDEQFF
TRBJ1-1 | . | TRBV4-2 | CASTRGTEAFF
TRBJ1-5 | . | TRBV19 | CAGAPDRGRQPQHF
TRBJ2-2 | . | TRBV6-8 | CASAGTQLKSGTGELFF
TRBJ2-2 | . | TRBV23-1 | CASSQKLDDGELFF
TRBJ2-5 | . | TRBV5-6 | CASSLRGQETQYF
TRBJ2-3 | . | TRBV5-1 | CASSSGTGRTDTQYF
TRBJ1-1 | few | TRBV5-5 | CASSLGTEAFF
TRBJ1-5 | . | TRBV19 | CASSIEAQGTGGSQHF
TRBJ2-1 | . | TRBV6-6 | CASSLLRDEQFF